Each of the 22 T cell receptor beta chains below was sequenced from the same sample in a study of blood T cell repertoires in COVID-19. Sequenced by immunoSEQ multiplex PCR; TCRdb stores in-frame clones only, minus some. The sample contains some 120,000 clones, about 74% of which appear only once. Sequenced: peripheral blood. These receptors were obtained from a human donor in a cohort sampled during active COVID-19.

As to this clone: Other DNA sequences in this specimen translate into the identical CDR3. The gene calls are TRBV27 and TRBJ1-2; 9 positions match TRBD1. Germline CDR1 and CDR2: MNHEY and SMNVEV (reference sequence). The CDR3 contains 14 residues. The J segment lost 4 bases and the V segment lost 0 bases, leaving 0 bases of the junction unmatched. DNA of the CDR3: TGTGCCAGCAGTTTATCGGGACAGGGCTATGGCTACACCTTC. This sequence encodes CASSLSGQGYGYTF.

The chain has TRBV7-9 and TRBJ2-7, with D unclear. The CDR3 extends over 14 amino acids. Trimming left V 1 base short and J 1 base short, with 8 bases between. Looked up from germline, CDR1 is SEHNR and CDR2 is FQNEAQ (reference sequence). The CDR3 spells CASSLGNKSYEQYF. In DNA form, the CDR3 reads TGTGCCAGCAGCTTAGGTAACAAGTCCTACGAGCAGTACTTC.

V gene TRBV27 combines with J gene TRBJ2-5; 8 nucleotides align to TRBD1. Germline V lookup: CDR1 MNHEY, CDR2 SMNVEV (reference sequence). The CDR3 length is 13 residues. J gave up 5 bases and V 6 bases, and 5 bases lay outside the gene matches. CDR3 residues: CASRGTGRETQYF. The CDR3 DNA follows: TGTGCCAGCAGGGGGACAGGCAGGGAGACCCAGTACTTC.

The chain recombines TRBV20-1 with TRBJ2-7; 14 bases line up with TRBD2. V shed 3 bases, J shed 2 bases, and the junction held 9 bases outside the gene matches. The CDR3 loop spans 17 amino acids. Germline CDR1 DFQATT, CDR2 SNEGSKA (reference sequence). The DNA for the CDR3 is TGCAGTGCTAGTGGGGTCGGGACTAGCGGGAGCACCTACGAGCAGTACTTC. This translates into CSASGVGTSGSTYEQYF.

This clone was picked up one time. The genes are TRBV5-5 and TRBJ1-2; D is undetermined. The germline gives CDR1 SGHKS, CDR2 YYEKEE (reference sequence). The CDR3 spans 13 residues. Trimming shortened V by 4 bases and J by 4 bases, and 11 bases separated the two germline ends. The CDR3 spells CASSPGLSYGYTF. CDR3 DNA: TGTGCCAGCAGCCCAGGACTGAGCTATGGCTACACCTTC.

In this sample, this clone turned up a few times. The chain is built from TRBV27 and TRBJ1-1; a possible D gene is TRBD1 (6 bases). The CDR3 consists of 15 residues. CDR1 is MNHEY and CDR2 is SMNVEV in the germline V gene (reference sequence). With 7 bases removed from V and 5 bases from J, the gap between germline ends came to 20 bases. The CDR3 region is CASTRRGGLRTEAFF. Written as DNA, the CDR3 is TGTGCCAGCACCCGCCGCGGGGGGCTGCGGACTGAAGCTTTCTTT.

V is TRBV28 and J is TRBJ2-7; 7 bases are shared with TRBD1. Germline CDR1 MDHEN, CDR2 SYDVKM. The ends lost 6 bases at V and 4 bases at J; junction bases unmatched: 3. The CDR3 consists of 12 residues. CDR3 residues: CASRTGLYEQYF. In DNA form, the CDR3 reads TGTGCCAGCAGGACAGGGTTGTACGAGCAGTACTTC.

V and J are TRBV4-2 and TRBJ2-3, with a possible D match to TRBD1 (5 bases). Germline loops: CDR1 LGHNA, CDR2 YNFKEQ. The CDR3 length is 14 residues. Trimming took 0 bases from V and 6 from J, leaving 10 bases between them. CDR3 sequence (DNA): TGTGCCAGCAGCCAAGATAGGGGTTACGATACGCAGTATTTT. This sequence encodes CASSQDRGYDTQYF.

This chain links TRBV4-1 with TRBJ2-1, with D possibly TRBD1 on 5 matching bases. The CDR3 spans 16 residues. Germline V lookup: CDR1 MGHRA, CDR2 YSYEKL. Trimming cost V 4 bases and J 0 bases, with 13 bases left between them. The CDR3 protein is CASSPQTASSYNEQFF. The CDR3 coding sequence is TGCGCCAGCAGCCCGCAGACAGCATCCTCCTACAATGAGCAGTTCTTC.

V is TRBV10-3 and J is TRBJ1-3; D is perhaps TRBD1 (6 bases). Between the trimmed V and J ends, which lost 4 bases and 0 bases, there was a span of 13 bases. The CDR3 extends over 16 amino acids. CDR1 and CDR2 (germline): ENHRY, SYGVKD. The chain's CDR3 is CAISGPGQSSGNTIYF. CDR3 in DNA: TGTGCCATCAGTGGCCCCGGACAGTCCTCTGGAAACACCATATATTTT.

This chain links TRBV6-5 with TRBJ2-3; perhaps TRBD1 as D (6 bases). Germline CDR1 MNHEY, CDR2 SVGAGI. V gave up 8 bases and J gave up 6 bases, with 21 bases separating them. This CDR3 is built from 15 residues. In DNA form, the CDR3 reads TGTGCCAGCGGCCCTTACAGGGTCCCTGTGGATACGCAGTATTTT. Encoded protein: CASGPYRVPVDTQYF.

The V call is TRBV3-1 (or the pseudogene TRBV3-2), the J call TRBJ2-7; D is unresolved. This CDR3 has 13 residues. Deletions cut 4 bases from V and 4 bases from J, with 11 bases between. The germline V gene encodes CDR1 LGHDT and CDR2 YNNKEL (reference sequence). DNA of the CDR3: TGTGCCAGCAGCCTAGCTTGGCAGTACGAGCAGTACTTC. The encoded protein is CASSLAWQYEQYF.

This chain joins TRBV2 and TRBJ2-7; 12 nucleotides line up with TRBD2. The CDR3 consists of 15 residues. CDR1 and CDR2 from the germline V gene are SNHLY and FYNNEI. The V segment lost 6 bases and the J segment 0 bases; nucleotides outside the gene matches: 3. The CDR3 loop is CASRTSGGSSYEQYF. In DNA, the CDR3 is TGTGCCAGCAGGACTAGCGGGGGCAGCTCCTACGAGCAGTACTTC.

The V and J genes are TRBV28 and TRBJ2-7; 9 positions match TRBD2. Germline V gene lookup returns CDR1 MDHEN and CDR2 SYDVKM. The trim removed 7 bases at V and 6 bases at J, leaving 13 bases unmatched. This CDR3 contains 15 residues. This CDR3 reads CASTRRGGLASEQYF. The DNA of the CDR3 is TGTGCCAGCACTCGGCGCGGGGGACTAGCATCCGAGCAGTACTTC.

The CDR3, as DNA: TGTGCCAGCAGCTTGGCCCCACAGGGGGCGGGCACCGGGGAGCTGTTTTTT. It translates to CASSLAPQGAGTGELFF. The V gene is TRBV5-6, the J gene TRBJ2-2, with 9 bases fitting TRBD1. The CDR3 is made up of 17 amino acids. The ends lost 0 bases at V and 4 bases at J; junction bases unmatched: 7. Germline V gene lookup returns CDR1 SGHDT and CDR2 YYEEEE.

The chain has TRBV5-4 and TRBJ1-1; 9 bases match TRBD1. CDR1 is SGHNT, CDR2 YYREEE, per germline (reference sequence). Unmatched junction bases numbered 3, after V lost 0 bases and J lost 0 bases. The CDR3 runs to 16 residues. DNA for the CDR3: TGTGCCAGCAGCTTGGGGGGACAGGGAATGAACACTGAAGCTTTCTTT. It yields the protein CASSLGGQGMNTEAFF.

This clone was counted many times. The chain recombines TRBV2 with TRBJ1-1; D perhaps matches TRBD1 (6 bases). CDR1 and CDR2 (germline): SNHLY, FYNNEI. The V end lost 4 bases, the J end lost 3 bases, and 15 bases lay between the germline ends. The CDR3 runs 15 residues. For the CDR3, the DNA is TGTGCCAGCAGTGGTTGGGGGGGCGCGGACACTGAAGCTTTCTTT. Protein sequence: CASSGWGGADTEAFF.

The rearrangement links TRBV28 to TRBJ1-1; 8 bases agree with TRBD1. CDR3 length: 19 amino acids. V shed 3 bases, J shed 2 bases, and the junction held 17 bases outside the gene matches. Germline V gene lookup returns CDR1 MDHEN and CDR2 SYDVKM. The CDR3 sequence: CASSFRAGQGLLDNTEAFF. CDR3 DNA sequence: TGTGCCAGCAGTTTCAGGGCAGGACAGGGCCTCTTGGATAACACTGAAGCTTTCTTT. The whole variable domain, remainder taken from reference TRBV28 and TRBJ1-1, is DVKVTQSSRYLVKRTGEKVFLECVQDMDHENMFWYRQDPGLGLRLIYFSYDVKMKEKGDIPEGYSVSREKKERFSLILESASTNQTSMYLCASSFRAGQGLLDNTEAFFGQGTRLTVV.

This clone is a singleton in its sample. V is TRBV5-4 and J is TRBJ1-1; 8 bases match TRBD1. After removal of 1 base from V and 0 bases from J, the junction contained 5 bases not matched to a gene. This CDR3 is 16 amino acids long. Germline V gene sequence: CDR1 SGHNT, CDR2 YYREEE (reference sequence). This CDR3 is CASSLRTGFLNTEAFF. CDR3 bases: TGTGCCAGCAGCTTGAGGACAGGGTTCCTGAACACTGAAGCTTTCTTT.

There are a few counts of this clone. V gene TRBV28 combines with J gene TRBJ1-2; D perhaps matches TRBD1 (6 bases). The CDR3 is 14 amino acids. Between the trimmed V and J ends, which lost 7 bases and 8 bases, there was a span of 20 bases. Germline V gives CDR1 MDHEN, CDR2 SYDVKM. The CDR3 sequence is CASIPHRTVEGYTF. The CDR3 DNA follows: TGTGCCAGCATTCCCCATAGGACAGTAGAAGGCTACACCTTC.

The chain uses TRBV6-5 and TRBJ1-2; TRBD1 matches 7 bases. This CDR3 contains 14 residues. From germline, CDR1 is MNHEY and CDR2 SVGAGI. J was trimmed by 7 bases and V by 2 bases; bases with no gene match: 7. CDR3 protein: CASSYGQGDVGYTF. CDR3 nucleotides: TGTGCCAGCAGTTACGGGCAGGGGGATGTTGGCTACACCTTC.

The V gene is TRBV6-5, the J gene TRBJ1-2, with D unresolved. V was cut by 6 bases and J by 1 base, with 6 bases left in between. The germline CDR1 and CDR2 sequences are MNHEY and SVGAGI. The CDR3 consists of 12 residues. The DNA for the CDR3 is TGTGCCAGCAGGGGCCGTAACTATGGCTACACCTTC. It codes for CASRGRNYGYTF.